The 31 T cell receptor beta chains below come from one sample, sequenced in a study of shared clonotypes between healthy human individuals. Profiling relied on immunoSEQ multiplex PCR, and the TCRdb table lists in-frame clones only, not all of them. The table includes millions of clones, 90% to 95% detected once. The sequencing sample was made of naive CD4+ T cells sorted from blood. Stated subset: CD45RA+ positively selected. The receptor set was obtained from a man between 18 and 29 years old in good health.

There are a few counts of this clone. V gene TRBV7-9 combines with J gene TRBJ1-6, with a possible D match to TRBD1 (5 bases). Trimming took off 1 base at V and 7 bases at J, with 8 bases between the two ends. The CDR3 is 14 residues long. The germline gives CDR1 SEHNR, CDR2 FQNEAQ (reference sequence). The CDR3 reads CASSLVQENSPLHF. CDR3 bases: TGTGCCAGCAGCTTAGTACAGGAGAATTCACCCCTCCACTTT.

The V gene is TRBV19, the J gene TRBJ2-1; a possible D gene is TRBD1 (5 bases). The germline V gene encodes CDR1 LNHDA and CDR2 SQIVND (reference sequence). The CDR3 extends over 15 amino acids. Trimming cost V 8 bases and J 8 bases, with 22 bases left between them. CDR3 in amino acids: CASAVGQGLSDEQFF. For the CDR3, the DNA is TGTGCCAGTGCCGTGGGTCAGGGCCTGAGCGATGAGCAGTTCTTC.

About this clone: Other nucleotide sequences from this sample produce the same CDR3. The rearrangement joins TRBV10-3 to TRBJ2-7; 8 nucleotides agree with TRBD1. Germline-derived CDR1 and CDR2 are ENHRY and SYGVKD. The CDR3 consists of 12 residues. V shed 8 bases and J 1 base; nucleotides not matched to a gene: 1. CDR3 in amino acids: CAIGDRSYEQYF. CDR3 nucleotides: TGTGCCATCGGGGACAGGTCCTACGAGCAGTACTTC.

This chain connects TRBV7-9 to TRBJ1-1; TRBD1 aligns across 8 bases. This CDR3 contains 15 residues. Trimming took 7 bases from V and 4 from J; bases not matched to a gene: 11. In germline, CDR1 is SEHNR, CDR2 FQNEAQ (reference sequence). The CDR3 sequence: CASTGSAGTGTEAFF. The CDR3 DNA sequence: TGTGCCAGCACAGGGAGCGCGGGGACAGGCACTGAAGCTTTCTTT.

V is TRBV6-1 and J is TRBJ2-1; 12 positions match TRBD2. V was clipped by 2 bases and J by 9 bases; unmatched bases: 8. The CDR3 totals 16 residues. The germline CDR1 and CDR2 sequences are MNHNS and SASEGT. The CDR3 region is CASSEIRLAGAVEQFF. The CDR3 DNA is TGTGCCAGCAGTGAAATACGACTAGCGGGAGCGGTTGAGCAGTTCTTC.

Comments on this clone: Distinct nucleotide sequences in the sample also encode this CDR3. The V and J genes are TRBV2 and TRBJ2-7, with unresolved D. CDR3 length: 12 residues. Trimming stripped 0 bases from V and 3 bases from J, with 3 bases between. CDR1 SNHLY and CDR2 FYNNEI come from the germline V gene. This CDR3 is CASSEASYEQYF. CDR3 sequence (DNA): TGTGCCAGCAGTGAAGCCAGCTACGAGCAGTACTTC. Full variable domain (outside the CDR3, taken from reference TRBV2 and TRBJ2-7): EPEVTQTPSHQVTQMGQEVILRCVPISNHLYFYWYRQILGQKVEFLVSFYNNEISEKSEIFDDQFSVERPDGSNFTLKIRSTKLEDSAMYFCASSEASYEQYFGPGTRLTVT.

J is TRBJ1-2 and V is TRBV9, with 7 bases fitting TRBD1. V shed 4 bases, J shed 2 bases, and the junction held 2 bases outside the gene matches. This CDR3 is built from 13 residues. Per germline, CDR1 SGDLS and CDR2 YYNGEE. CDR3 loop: CASSSGQNYGYTF. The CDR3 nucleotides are TGTGCCAGCAGCTCGGGACAGAACTATGGCTACACCTTC.

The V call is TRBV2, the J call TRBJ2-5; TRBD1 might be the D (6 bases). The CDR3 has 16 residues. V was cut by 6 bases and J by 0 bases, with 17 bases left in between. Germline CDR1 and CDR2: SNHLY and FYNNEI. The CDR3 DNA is TGTGCCAGCAGCGGCCCGACACAGGGATACCAAGAGACCCAGTACTTC. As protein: CASSGPTQGYQETQYF.

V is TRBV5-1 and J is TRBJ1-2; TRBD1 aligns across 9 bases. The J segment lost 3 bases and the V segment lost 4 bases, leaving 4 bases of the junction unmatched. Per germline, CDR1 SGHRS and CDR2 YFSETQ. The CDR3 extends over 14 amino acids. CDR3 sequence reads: CASSPTGGYYGYTF. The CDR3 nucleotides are TGCGCCAGCAGCCCGACAGGGGGTTACTATGGCTACACCTTC.

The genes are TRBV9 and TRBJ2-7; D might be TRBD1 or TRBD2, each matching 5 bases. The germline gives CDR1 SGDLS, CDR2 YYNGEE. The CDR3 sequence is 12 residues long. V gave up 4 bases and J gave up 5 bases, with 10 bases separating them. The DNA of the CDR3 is TGTGCCAGCAGCCCCGGGGACCACGAGCAGTACTTC. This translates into CASSPGDHEQYF.

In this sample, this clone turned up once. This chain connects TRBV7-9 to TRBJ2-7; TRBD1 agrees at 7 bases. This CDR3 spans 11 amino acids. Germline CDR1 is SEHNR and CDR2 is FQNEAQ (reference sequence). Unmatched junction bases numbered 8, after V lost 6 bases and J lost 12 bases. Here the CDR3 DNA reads TGTGCCAGCAGGAACGAGGGGGCTTGGTACTTC. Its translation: CASRNEGAWYF.

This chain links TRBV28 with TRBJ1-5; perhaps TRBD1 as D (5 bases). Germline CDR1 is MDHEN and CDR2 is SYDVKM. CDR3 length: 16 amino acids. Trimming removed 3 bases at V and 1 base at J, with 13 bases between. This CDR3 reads CASSLPGIGSNQPQHF. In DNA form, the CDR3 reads TGTGCCAGCAGTTTGCCAGGGATTGGAAGCAATCAGCCCCAGCATTTT. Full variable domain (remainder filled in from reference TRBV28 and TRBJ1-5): DVKVTQSSRYLVKRTGEKVFLECVQDMDHENMFWYRQDPGLGLRLIYFSYDVKMKEKGDIPEGYSVSREKKERFSLILESASTNQTSMYLCASSLPGIGSNQPQHFGDGTRLSIL.

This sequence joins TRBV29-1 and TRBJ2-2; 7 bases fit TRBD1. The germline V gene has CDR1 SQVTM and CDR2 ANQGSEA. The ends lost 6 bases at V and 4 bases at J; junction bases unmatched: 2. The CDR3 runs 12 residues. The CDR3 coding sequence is TGCAGCGTCGGGACAGCCACCGGGGAGCTGTTTTTT. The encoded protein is CSVGTATGELFF.

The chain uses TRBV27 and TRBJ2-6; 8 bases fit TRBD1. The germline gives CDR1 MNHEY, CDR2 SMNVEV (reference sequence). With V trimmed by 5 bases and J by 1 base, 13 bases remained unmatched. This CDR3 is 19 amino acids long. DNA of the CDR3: TGTGCCAGCAGTGGATCCGAAGGACAGGGACGGTCTGGGGCCAACGTCCTGACTTTC. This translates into CASSGSEGQGRSGANVLTF.

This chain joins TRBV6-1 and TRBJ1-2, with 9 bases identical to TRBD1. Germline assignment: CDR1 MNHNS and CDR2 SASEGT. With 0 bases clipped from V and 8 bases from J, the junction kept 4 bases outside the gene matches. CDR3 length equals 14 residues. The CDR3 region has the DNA TGTGCCAGCAGTGAAGCCCACAGGGGGCACGGCTACACCTTC. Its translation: CASSEAHRGHGYTF.

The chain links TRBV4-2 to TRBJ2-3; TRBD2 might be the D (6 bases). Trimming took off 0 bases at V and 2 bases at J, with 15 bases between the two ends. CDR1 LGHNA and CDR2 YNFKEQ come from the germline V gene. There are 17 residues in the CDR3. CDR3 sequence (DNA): TGTGCCAGCAGCCAAGATCTCGGGGGAAGTACCACAGATACGCAGTATTTT. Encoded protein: CASSQDLGGSTTDTQYF.

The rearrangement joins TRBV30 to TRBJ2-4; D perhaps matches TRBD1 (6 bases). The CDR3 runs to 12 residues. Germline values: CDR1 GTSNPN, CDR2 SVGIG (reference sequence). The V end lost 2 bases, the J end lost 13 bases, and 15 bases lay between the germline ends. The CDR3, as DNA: TGTGCCTGGAGTCCGACAGGTCCTCTACAGTACTTC. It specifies CAWSPTGPLQYF.

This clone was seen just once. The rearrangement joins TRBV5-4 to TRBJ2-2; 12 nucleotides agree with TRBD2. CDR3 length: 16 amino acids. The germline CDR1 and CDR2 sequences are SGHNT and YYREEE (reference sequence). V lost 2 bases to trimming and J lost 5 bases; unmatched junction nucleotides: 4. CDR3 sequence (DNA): TGTGCCAGCAGCTTAACCGGGACTAGCGGGACCGGGGAGCTGTTTTTT. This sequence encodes CASSLTGTSGTGELFF.

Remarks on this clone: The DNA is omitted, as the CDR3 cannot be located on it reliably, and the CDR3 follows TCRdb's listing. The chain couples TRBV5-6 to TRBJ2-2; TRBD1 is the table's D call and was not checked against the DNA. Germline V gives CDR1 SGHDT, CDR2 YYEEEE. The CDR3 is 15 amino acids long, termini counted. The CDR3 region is CASSSSGHNTGELFF.

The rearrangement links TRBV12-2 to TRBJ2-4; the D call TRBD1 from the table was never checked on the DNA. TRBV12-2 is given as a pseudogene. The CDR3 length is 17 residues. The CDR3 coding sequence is TGTGCAAGTCGCTTGGCCCTCGGCAGGGGGAAGGGAAACATTCAGTACTTC. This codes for CASRLALGRGKGNIQYF.

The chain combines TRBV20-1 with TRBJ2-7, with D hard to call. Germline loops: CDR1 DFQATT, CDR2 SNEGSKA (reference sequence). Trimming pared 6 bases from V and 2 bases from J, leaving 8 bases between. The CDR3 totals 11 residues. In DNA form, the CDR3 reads TGCAGTGCCCCCCAAGCCTACGAGCAGTACTTC. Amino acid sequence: CSAPQAYEQYF.

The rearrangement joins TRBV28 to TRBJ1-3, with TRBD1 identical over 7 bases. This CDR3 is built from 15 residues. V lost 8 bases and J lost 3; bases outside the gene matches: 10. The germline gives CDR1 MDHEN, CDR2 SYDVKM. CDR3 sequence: CASERGGAFGNTIYF. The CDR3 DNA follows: TGTGCCAGCGAGAGAGGGGGCGCATTTGGAAACACCATATATTTT.

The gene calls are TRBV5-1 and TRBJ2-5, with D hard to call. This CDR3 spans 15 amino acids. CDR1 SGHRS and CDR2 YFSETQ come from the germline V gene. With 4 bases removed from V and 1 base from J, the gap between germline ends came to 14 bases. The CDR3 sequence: CASSPPLGFQETQYF. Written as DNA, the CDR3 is TGCGCCAGCAGCCCCCCCCTGGGATTCCAAGAGACCCAGTACTTC.

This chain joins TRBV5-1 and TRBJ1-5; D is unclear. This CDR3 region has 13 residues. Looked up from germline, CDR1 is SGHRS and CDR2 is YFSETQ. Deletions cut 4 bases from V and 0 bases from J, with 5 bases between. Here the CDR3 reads CASSEFSNQPQHF. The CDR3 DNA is TGCGCCAGCAGCGAATTTAGCAATCAGCCCCAGCATTTT. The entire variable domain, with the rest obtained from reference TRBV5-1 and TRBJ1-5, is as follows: KAGVTQTPRYLIKTRGQQVTLSCSPISGHRSVSWYQQTPGQGLQFLFEYFSETQRNKGNFPGRFSGRQFSNSRSEMNVSTLELGDSALYLCASSEFSNQPQHFGDGTRLSIL.

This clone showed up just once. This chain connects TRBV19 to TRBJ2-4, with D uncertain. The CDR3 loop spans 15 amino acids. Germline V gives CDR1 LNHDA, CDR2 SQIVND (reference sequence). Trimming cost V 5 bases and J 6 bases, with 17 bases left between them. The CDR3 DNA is TGTGCCAGTAGTTCGGACCTCCCTTCTGGAAACATTCAGTACTTC. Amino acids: CASSSDLPSGNIQYF.

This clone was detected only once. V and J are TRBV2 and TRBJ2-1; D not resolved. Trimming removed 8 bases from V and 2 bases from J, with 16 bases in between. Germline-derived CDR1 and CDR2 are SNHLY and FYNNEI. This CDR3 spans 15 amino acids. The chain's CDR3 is CASGDLGSAYNEQFF. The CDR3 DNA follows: TGTGCCAGCGGGGATTTAGGGTCGGCCTACAATGAGCAGTTCTTC.

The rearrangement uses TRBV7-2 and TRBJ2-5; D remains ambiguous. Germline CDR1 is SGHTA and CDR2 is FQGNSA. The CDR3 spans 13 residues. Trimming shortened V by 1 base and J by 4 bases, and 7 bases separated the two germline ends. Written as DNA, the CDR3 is TGTGCCAGCAGCTTAGTTGGGGTAGAGACCCAGTACTTC. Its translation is CASSLVGVETQYF. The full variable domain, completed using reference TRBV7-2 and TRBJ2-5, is GAGVSQSPSNKVTEKGKDVELRCDPISGHTALYWYRQSLGQGLEFLIYFQGNSAPDKSGLPSDRFSAERTGGSVSTLTIQRTQQEDSAVYLCASSLVGVETQYFGPGTRLLVL.

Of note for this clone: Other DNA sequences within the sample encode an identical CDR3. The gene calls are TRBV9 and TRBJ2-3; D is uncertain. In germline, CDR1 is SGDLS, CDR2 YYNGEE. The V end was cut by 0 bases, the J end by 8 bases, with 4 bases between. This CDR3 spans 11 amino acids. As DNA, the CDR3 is TGTGCCAGCAGCGTAGAGGGTACGCAGTATTTT. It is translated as CASSVEGTQYF. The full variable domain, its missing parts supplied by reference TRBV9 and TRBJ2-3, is DSGVTQTPKHLITATGQRVTLRCSPRSGDLSVYWYQQSLDQGLQFLIQYYNGEERAKGNILERFSAQQFPDLHSELNLSSLELGDSALYFCASSVEGTQYFGPGTRLTVL.

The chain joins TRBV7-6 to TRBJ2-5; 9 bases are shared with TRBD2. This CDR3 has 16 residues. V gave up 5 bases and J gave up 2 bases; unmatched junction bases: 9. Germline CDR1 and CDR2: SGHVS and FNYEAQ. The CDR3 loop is CASSKPTSGLQETQYF. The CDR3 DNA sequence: TGTGCCAGCAGCAAACCGACTAGCGGCCTTCAAGAGACCCAGTACTTC. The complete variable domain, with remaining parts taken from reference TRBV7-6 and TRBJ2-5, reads GAGVSQSPRYKVTKRGQDVALRCDPISGHVSLYWYRQALGQGPEFLTYFNYEAQQDKSGLPNDRFSAERPEGSISTLTIQRTEQRDSAMYRCASSKPTSGLQETQYFGPGTRLLVL.

In nucleotides, the CDR3 is TGCGCCAGCAGTGAACTAGCGGGGGGCAGCTCCTACGAGCAGTACTTC. It specifies CASSELAGGSSYEQYF. The J gene is TRBJ2-7, the V gene TRBV10-1, with TRBD2 matching 12 bases. Germline CDR1 WNHNN, CDR2 SYGVQD (reference sequence). The CDR3 is 16 amino acids. After removal of 3 bases from V and 0 bases from J, the junction contained 3 bases not matched to a gene.

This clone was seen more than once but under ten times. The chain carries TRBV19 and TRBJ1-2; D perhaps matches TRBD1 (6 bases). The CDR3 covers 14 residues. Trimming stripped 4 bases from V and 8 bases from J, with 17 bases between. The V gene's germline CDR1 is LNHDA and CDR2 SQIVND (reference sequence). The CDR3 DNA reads TGTGCCAGTAGTACCAGGGGCCCGAGAGACGGCTACACCTTC. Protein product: CASSTRGPRDGYTF.